A single sample gave rise to the 8 T cell receptor beta chains below, sequenced in a study of T cells after yellow fever vaccination. TCRdb reprocessed the 5' RACE reads via MiXCR and lists one record per CDR3 protein. Seen here are some 160,000 distinct CDR3 sequences, 6% to 7.5% observed once, and the top ten hold approximately 2.5%. The input for sequencing was CD4+ T cells sorted from PBMCs, taken less than 6 days after the first yellow fever vaccination. The receptors derive from a man aged 18 to 35 who received the YFV17D yellow fever vaccine.

This clonotype has ten or more counts. J is TRBJ2-6 and V is TRBV5-1; D ambiguous. The germline V and J ends were trimmed by 6 bases and 0 bases, with 7 bases remaining between them. Per germline, CDR1 SGHRS and CDR2 YFSETQ. The CDR3 is 14 residues long. This chain's CDR3 is CASNPISGANVLTF. The DNA for the CDR3 is TGCGCCAGCAACCCGATCTCTGGGGCCAACGTCCTGACTTTC.

The chain joins TRBV12-3 or TRBV12-4 to TRBJ1-2; no reliable D call. This CDR3 has 13 residues. V was shortened by 6 bases and J by 4 bases, with 12 bases between the two germline ends. In DNA form, the CDR3 reads TGTGCCAGCAGGCCGGACGGGGTCTATGGCTACACCTTC. Encoded protein: CASRPDGVYGYTF.

There are many counts of this clonotype. J is TRBJ2-1 and V is TRBV7-2; possible D gene TRBD1, 7 bases. Germline CDR1 and CDR2: SGHTA and FQGNSA. V gave up 0 bases and J gave up 6 bases, with 9 bases separating them. This CDR3 is built from 14 residues. CDR3 sequence (DNA): TGTGCCAGCAGCTTAGCCAGGGGGGCCAATGAGCAGTTCTTC. Translated: CASSLARGANEQFF.

In its sample, this clonotype was seen a few times. In DNA form, the CDR3 reads TGTGCCAGCACTTCACGACGGGTCAATTCACCCCTCCACTTT. This encodes CASTSRRVNSPLHF. This chain connects TRBV12-3 or TRBV12-4 to TRBJ1-6; D is ambiguous. With 7 bases removed from V and 7 bases from J, the gap between germline ends came to 14 bases. The CDR3 runs 14 residues.

This clonotype has at least ten counts. The J gene is TRBJ1-2, the V gene TRBV7-2; 7 bases are shared with TRBD1. CDR3 size: 15 residues. The trim removed 6 bases at V and 4 bases at J, leaving 11 bases unmatched. The germline CDR1 and CDR2 sequences are SGHTA and FQGNSA. The CDR3 region has the DNA TGTGCCAGCAGGACGGGACAGTTGAGGGGCTATGGCTACACCTTC. Residues: CASRTGQLRGYGYTF. The full variable domain, completed using reference TRBV7-2 and TRBJ1-2, is GAGVSQSPSNKVTEKGKDVELRCDPISGHTALYWYRQSLGQGLEFLIYFQGNSAPDKSGLPSDRFSAERTGGSVSTLTIQRTQQEDSAVYLCASRTGQLRGYGYTFGSGTRLTVV.

The rearrangement joins TRBV21-1 to TRBJ2-5; whether TRBD1, the table's D call, matches the DNA was not checked. TRBV21-1 has pseudogene status. The CDR3 loop spans 15 amino acids. CDR3 bases: TGTGCCAGCAGCACCGTGCACAGGGGACAAGAGACCCAGTACTTC. This codes for CASSTVHRGQETQYF.

The V call is TRBV19, the J call TRBJ2-2, with no clear D. V lost 4 bases and J 0 bases, leaving 12 bases between the germline ends. Germline V gene sequence: CDR1 LNHDA, CDR2 SQIVND (reference sequence). The CDR3 is made up of 16 amino acids. The CDR3 bases are TGTGCCAGTAGTACAGGAATAGGGACGAACACCGGGGAGCTGTTTTTT. This gives the protein CASSTGIGTNTGELFF.

CDR3 amino acids: CASSLNRQGTEAFF. The CDR3 coding sequence is TGCGCCAGCAGCTTAAACCGACAGGGAACTGAAGCTTTCTTT. The chain couples TRBV5-1 to TRBJ1-1; TRBD1 matches 7 bases. V was clipped by 2 bases and J by 5 bases; unmatched bases: 6. The CDR3 is made up of 14 amino acids. From germline, CDR1 is SGHRS and CDR2 YFSETQ.